What follows is one T cell receptor beta chain and its context. The target antigen is unknown. TCRdb keeps only in-frame clones here, not all; method: immunoSEQ multiplex PCR. In the table there are approximately 100,000 clones, around nine tenths of which are singletons. This entry comes from a study of siplizumab effects on memory and regulatory T cells. Study-level results: The naive T cell population seemed more diverse than memory cells and seemed a major contributor to the alloresponse.

This CDR3 has 14 amino acids. The V segment lost 4 bases and the J segment 4 bases; nucleotides outside the gene matches: 5. Germline loops: CDR1 WSHSY, CDR2 SAAADI. The receptor comes from a human donor in good health. V and J are TRBV10-2 and TRBJ2-5; 8 bases fit TRBD1. Sequenced input: non-Treg CD4+ T cells sorted from blood. In DNA form, the CDR3 reads TGCGCCAGCAGTGGGACAGGGTGGGGAGAGACCCAGTACTTC. It yields the protein CASSGTGWGETQYF.